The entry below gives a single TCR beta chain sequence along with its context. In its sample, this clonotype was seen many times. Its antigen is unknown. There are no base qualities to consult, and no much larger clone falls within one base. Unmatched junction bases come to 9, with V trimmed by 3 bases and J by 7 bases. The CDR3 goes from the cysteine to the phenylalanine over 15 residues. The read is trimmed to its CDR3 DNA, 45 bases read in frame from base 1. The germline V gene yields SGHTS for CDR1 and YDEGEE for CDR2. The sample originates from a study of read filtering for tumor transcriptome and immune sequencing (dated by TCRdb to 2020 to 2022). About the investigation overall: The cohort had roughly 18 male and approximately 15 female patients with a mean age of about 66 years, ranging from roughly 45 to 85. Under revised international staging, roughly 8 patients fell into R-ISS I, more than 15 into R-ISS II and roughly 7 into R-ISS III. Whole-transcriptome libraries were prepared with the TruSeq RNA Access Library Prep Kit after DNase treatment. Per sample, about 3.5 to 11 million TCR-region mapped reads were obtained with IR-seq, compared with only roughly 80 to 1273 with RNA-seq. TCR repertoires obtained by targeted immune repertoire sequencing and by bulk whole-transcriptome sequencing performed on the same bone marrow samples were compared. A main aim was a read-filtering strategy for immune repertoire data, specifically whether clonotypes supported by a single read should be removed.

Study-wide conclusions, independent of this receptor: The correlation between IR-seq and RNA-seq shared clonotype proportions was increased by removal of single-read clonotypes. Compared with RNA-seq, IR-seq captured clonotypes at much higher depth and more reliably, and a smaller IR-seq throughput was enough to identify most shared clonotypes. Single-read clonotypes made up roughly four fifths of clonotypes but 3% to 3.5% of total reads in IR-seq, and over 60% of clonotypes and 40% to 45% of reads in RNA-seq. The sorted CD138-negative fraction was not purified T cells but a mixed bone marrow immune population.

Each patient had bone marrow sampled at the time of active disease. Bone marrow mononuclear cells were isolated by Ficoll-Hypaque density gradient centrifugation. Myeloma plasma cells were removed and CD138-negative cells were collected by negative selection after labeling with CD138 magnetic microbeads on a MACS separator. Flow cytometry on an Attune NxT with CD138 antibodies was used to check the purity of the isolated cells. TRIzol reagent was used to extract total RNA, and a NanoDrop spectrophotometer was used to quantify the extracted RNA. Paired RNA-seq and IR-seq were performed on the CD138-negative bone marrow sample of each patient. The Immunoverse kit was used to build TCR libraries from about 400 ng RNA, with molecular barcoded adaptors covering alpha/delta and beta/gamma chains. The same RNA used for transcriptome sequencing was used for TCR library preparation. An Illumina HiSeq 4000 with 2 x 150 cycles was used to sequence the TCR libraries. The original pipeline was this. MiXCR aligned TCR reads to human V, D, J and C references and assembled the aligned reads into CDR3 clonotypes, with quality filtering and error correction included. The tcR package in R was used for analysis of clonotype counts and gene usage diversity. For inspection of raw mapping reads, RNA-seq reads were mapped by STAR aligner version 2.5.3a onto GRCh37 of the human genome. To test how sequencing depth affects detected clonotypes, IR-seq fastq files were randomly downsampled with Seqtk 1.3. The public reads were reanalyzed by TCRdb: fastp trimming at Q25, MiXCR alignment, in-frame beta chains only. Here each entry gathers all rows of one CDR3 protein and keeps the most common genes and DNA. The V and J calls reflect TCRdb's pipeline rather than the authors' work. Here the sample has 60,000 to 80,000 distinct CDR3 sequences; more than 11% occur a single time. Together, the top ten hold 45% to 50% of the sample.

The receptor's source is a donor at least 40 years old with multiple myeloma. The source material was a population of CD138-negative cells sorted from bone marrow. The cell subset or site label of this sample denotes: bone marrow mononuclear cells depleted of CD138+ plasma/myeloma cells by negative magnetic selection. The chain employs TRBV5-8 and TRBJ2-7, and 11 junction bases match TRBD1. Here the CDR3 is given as CASSSWTGGAGEQYF. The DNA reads TGTGCCAGCAGCTCCTGGACAGGGGGCGCAGGGGAGCAGTACTTC.